These T cell receptor beta chains were read from a single sample in a study of radiation and T cells in renal cell carcinoma. Assay: immunoSEQ multiplex PCR; the TCRdb copy retains only in-frame clones and omits some. The repertoire holds about 90,000 clones, with 70% to 85% as singletons. Sequenced here: blood, sampled from a patient whose treatment included radiotherapy and nephrectomy. The receptors shown here come from a man aged 55 to 70 with renal cell carcinoma. CDR3s include the opening cysteine and the closing phenylalanine or tryptophan. Each record gives: D gene, J gene, clone size, V gene, CDR3 DNA, CDR3 protein. D genes are given only for firm matches. Size values are once, few and many counts, or a class for expanded clones, and some rows have none.

D gene: TRBD2; J gene: TRBJ2-5; clone size: .; V gene: TRBV25-1; CDR3 DNA: TGTGCCAGCAGTGCTCTCCCAAGCGGGAGAGGACGGGAGACCCAGTACTTC; CDR3 protein: CASSALPSGRGRETQYF
D gene: .; J gene: TRBJ1-1; clone size: .; V gene: TRBV7-6; CDR3 DNA: TGTGCCAGCAGCTTAGTCTCTAGGGGAAGCGAAGCTTTCTTT; CDR3 protein: CASSLVSRGSEAFF
D gene: TRBD1; J gene: TRBJ2-5; clone size: .; V gene: TRBV2; CDR3 DNA: TGTGCCAGCAGTAGGACAGGCGAAGAGACCCAGTACTTC; CDR3 protein: CASSRTGEETQYF
D gene: .; J gene: TRBJ1-4; clone size: .; V gene: TRBV14; CDR3 DNA: TGTGCCAGCAGCCGGGTCCGACAGCCGAATGAAAAACTGTTTTTT; CDR3 protein: CASSRVRQPNEKLFF
D gene: TRBD1; J gene: TRBJ2-3; clone size: once; V gene: TRBV28; CDR3 DNA: TGTGCCAGCAGCCTGGGGGGGACAGGGCGGTCGGATACGCAGTATTTT; CDR3 protein: CASSLGGTGRSDTQYF
D gene: TRBD2; J gene: TRBJ2-1; clone size: .; V gene: TRBV28; CDR3 DNA: TGTGCCAGCACCACGGGAGGGGGAAAAAAATTCTTC; CDR3 protein: CASTTGGGKKFF
D gene: .; J gene: TRBJ1-2; clone size: .; V gene: TRBV15; CDR3 DNA: TGTGCCACCAGTAACCCTTCTAACTATGGCTACACCTTC; CDR3 protein: CATSNPSNYGYTF
D gene: TRBD1; J gene: TRBJ2-5; clone size: .; V gene: TRBV30; CDR3 DNA: TGTGCCTGGAGTGATAAGACAGGGCACCAAGAGACCCAGTACTTC; CDR3 protein: CAWSDKTGHQETQYF
D gene: TRBD2; J gene: TRBJ2-5; clone size: .; V gene: TRBV7-2; CDR3 DNA: TGTGCCAGCAGCTTACGGCCGGGGACTAGCGGGGATCAAGAGACCCAGTACTTC; CDR3 protein: CASSLRPGTSGDQETQYF
D gene: TRBD1; J gene: TRBJ1-1; clone size: .; V gene: TRBV4-3; CDR3 DNA: TGCGCCAGCAGCCAACGAGGGGGCGGAGGCACTGAAGCTTTCTTT; CDR3 protein: CASSQRGGGGTEAFF
D gene: .; J gene: TRBJ2-5; clone size: .; V gene: TRBV9; CDR3 DNA: TGTGCCAGCAGCCCCCTGAGCGGGCGGGCGGAGACCCAGTACTTC; CDR3 protein: CASSPLSGRAETQYF
D gene: TRBD2; J gene: TRBJ2-7; clone size: .; V gene: TRBV19; CDR3 DNA: TGTGCCAGCACCATAAGCGGGACTAGCGGAGTCTACGAGCAGTACTTC; CDR3 protein: CASTISGTSGVYEQYF
D gene: .; J gene: TRBJ2-3; clone size: few; V gene: TRBV4-2; CDR3 DNA: TGTGCCAGCAGCCAAGTCCGGAATATACGGGATACGCAGTATTTT; CDR3 protein: CASSQVRNIRDTQYF
D gene: .; J gene: TRBJ2-1; clone size: few; V gene: TRBV6-1; CDR3 DNA: TGTGCCAGCAGTGAAATCGTGGGTCGGAAGGAGCAGTTCTTC; CDR3 protein: CASSEIVGRKEQFF